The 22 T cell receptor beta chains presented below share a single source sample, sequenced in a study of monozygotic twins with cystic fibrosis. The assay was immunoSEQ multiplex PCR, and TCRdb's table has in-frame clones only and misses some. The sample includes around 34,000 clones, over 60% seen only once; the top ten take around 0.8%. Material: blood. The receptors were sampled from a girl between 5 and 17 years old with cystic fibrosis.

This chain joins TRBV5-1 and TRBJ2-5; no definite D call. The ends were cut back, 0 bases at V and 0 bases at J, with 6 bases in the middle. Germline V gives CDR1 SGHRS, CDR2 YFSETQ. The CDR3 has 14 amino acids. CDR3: CASSLDGDQETQYF. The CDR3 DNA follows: TGCGCCAGCAGCTTGGATGGCGACCAAGAGACCCAGTACTTC. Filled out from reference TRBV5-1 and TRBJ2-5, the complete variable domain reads KAGVTQTPRYLIKTRGQQVTLSCSPISGHRSVSWYQQTPGQGLQFLFEYFSETQRNKGNFPGRFSGRQFSNSRSEMNVSTLELGDSALYLCASSLDGDQETQYFGPGTRLLVL.

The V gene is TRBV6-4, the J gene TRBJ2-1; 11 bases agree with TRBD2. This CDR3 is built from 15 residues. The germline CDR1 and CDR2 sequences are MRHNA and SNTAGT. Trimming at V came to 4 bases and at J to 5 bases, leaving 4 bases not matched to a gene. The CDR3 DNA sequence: TGTGCCAGCAGTGTTCTAGCGGGAGGAAACAATGAGCAGTTCTTC. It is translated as CASSVLAGGNNEQFF.

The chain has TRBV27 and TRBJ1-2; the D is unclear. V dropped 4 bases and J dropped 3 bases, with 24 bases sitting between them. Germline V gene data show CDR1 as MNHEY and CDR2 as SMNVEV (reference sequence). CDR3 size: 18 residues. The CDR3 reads CASSSNLYNDAFYYGYTF. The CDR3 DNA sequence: TGTGCCAGCAGTTCTAACCTCTATAACGACGCGTTCTACTATGGCTACACCTTC.

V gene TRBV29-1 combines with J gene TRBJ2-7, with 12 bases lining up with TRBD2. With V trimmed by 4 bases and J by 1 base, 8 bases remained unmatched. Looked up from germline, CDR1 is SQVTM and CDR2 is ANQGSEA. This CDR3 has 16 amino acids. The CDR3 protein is CSVAGLAGGPSYEQYV. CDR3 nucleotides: TGCAGCGTTGCTGGTCTAGCGGGAGGGCCTTCCTACGAGCAGTACGTC.

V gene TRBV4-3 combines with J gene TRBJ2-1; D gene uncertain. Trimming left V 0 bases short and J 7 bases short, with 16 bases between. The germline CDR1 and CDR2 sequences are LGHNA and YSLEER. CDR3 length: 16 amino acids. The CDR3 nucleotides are TGCGCCAGCAGCCAAGAACTGGCCGTGCAGCCTAATGAGCAGTTCTTC. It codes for CASSQELAVQPNEQFF.

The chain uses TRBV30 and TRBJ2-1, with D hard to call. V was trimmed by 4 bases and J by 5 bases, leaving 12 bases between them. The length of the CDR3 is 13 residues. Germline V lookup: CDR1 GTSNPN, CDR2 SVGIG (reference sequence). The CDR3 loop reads CAWNGGYNNEQFF. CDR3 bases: TGTGCCTGGAACGGTGGATACAACAATGAGCAGTTCTTC.

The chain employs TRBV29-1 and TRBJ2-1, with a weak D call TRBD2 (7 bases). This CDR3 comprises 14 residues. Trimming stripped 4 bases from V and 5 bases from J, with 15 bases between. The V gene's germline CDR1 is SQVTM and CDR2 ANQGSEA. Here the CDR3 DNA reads TGCAGCGTTGCCCGGGGGGCCATAAACAATGAGCAGTTCTTC. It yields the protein CSVARGAINNEQFF.

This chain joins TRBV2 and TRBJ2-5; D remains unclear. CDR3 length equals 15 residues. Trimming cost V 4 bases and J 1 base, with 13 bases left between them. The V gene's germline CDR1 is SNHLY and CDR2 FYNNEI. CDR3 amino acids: CASSGQLGAQETQYF. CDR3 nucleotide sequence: TGTGCCAGCAGTGGACAATTAGGTGCCCAAGAGACCCAGTACTTC.

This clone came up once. The CDR3 DNA reads as TGTGCCAGCAGCTTAGCGCTAGCTTCAGATACGCAGTATTTT. Residues: CASSLALASDTQYF. V usage is TRBV7-2 and J usage is TRBJ2-3; tentatively, D is TRBD2 (5 bases). Between the trimmed V and J ends, which lost 0 bases and 4 bases, there was a span of 8 bases. The germline CDR1 and CDR2 sequences are SGHTA and FQGNSA. The CDR3 is 14 residues long.

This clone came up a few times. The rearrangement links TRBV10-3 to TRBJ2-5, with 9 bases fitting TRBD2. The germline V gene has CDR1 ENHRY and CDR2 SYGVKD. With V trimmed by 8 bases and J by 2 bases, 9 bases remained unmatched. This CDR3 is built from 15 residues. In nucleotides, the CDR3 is TGTGCCATCTCCCCGGGACTAGCATATCAAGAGACCCAGTACTTC. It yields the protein CAISPGLAYQETQYF.

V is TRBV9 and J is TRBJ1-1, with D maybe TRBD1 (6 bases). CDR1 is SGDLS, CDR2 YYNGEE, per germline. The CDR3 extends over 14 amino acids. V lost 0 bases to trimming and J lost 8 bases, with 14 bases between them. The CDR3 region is CASSVEGLGGEAFF. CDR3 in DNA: TGTGCCAGCAGCGTAGAAGGGCTCGGGGGCGAAGCTTTCTTT.

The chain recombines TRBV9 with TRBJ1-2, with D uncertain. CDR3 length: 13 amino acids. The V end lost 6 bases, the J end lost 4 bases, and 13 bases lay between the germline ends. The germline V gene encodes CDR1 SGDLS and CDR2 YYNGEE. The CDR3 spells CASTPTYAYGYTF. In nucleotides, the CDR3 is TGTGCCAGCACCCCGACTTACGCCTATGGCTACACCTTC. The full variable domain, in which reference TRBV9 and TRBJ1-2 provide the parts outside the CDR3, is DSGVTQTPKHLITATGQRVTLRCSPRSGDLSVYWYQQSLDQGLQFLIQYYNGEERAKGNILERFSAQQFPDLHSELNLSSLELGDSALYFCASTPTYAYGYTFGSGTRLTVV.

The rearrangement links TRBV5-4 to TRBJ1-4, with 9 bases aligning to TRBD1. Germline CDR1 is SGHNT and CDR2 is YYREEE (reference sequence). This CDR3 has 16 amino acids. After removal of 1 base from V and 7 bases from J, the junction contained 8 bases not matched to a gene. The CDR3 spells CASSLLAGTGSEKLFF. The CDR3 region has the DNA TGTGCCAGCAGCTTGCTTGCGGGGACAGGGTCTGAAAAACTGTTTTTT.

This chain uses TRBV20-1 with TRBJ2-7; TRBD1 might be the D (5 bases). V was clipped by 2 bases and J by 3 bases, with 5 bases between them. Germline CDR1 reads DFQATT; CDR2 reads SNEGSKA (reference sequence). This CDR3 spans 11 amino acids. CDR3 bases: TGCAGTGCTAGAAGGGGCTACGAGCAGTACGTC. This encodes CSARRGYEQYV.

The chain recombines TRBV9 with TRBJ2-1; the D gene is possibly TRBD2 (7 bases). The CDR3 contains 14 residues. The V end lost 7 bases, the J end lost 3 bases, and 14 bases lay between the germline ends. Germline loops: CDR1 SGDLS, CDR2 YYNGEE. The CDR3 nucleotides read TGTGCCAGCGGGGGGGCACTAGACTACAATGAGCAGTTCTTC. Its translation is CASGGALDYNEQFF.

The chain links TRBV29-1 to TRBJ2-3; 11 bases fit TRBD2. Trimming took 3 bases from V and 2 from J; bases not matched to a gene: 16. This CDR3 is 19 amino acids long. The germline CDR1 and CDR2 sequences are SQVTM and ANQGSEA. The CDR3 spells CSVEDSWGSSGRITDTQYF. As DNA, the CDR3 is TGCAGCGTTGAGGATTCCTGGGGGTCTAGCGGGAGGATCACAGATACGCAGTATTTT.

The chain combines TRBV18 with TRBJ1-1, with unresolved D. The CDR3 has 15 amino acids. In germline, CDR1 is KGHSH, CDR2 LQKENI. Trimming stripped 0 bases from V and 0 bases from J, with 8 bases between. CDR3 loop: CASSPPTTLNTEAFF. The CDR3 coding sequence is TGTGCCAGCTCACCACCGACGACACTGAACACTGAAGCTTTCTTT.

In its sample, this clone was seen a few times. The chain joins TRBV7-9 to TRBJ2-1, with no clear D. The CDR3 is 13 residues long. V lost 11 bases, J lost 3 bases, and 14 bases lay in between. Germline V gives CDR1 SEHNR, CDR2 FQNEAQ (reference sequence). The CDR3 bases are TGTGCCGGAACGAATACGAGCTACAATGAGCAGTTCTTC. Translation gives CAGTNTSYNEQFF.

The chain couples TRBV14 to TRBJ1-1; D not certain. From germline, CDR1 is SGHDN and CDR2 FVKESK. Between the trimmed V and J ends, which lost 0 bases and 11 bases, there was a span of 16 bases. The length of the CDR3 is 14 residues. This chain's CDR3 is CASSQDLGSPGAFF. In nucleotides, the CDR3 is TGTGCCAGCAGCCAAGATTTGGGCAGCCCGGGGGCTTTCTTT. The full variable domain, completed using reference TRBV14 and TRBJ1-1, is EAGVTQFPSHSVIEKGQTVTLRCDPISGHDNLYWYRRVMGKEIKFLLHFVKESKQDESGMPNNRFLAERTGGTYSTLKVQPAELEDSGVYFCASSQDLGSPGAFFGQGTRLTVV.

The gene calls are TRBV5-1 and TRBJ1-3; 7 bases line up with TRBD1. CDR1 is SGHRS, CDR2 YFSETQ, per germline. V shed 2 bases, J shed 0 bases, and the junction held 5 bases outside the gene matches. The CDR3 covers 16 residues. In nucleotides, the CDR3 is TGCGCCAGCAGCTTATCGGACAGGAACTCTGGAAACACCATATATTTT. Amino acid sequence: CASSLSDRNSGNTIYF.

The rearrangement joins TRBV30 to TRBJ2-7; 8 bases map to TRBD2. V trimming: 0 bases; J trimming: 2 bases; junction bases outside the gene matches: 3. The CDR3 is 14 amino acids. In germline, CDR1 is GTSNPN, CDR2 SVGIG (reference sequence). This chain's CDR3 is CAWSVRGGTYEQYF. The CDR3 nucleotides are TGTGCCTGGAGTGTACGGGGGGGTACCTACGAGCAGTACTTC.

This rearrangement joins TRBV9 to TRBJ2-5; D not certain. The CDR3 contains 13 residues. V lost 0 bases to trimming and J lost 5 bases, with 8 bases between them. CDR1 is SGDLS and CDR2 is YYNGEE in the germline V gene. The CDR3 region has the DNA TGTGCCAGCAGCGTAGAAGGGTTTGAGACCCAGTACTTC. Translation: CASSVEGFETQYF.